Presented here are 10 T cell receptor beta chains from one specimen sequenced in a study of blood T cell repertoires in COVID-19. TCRdb keeps only in-frame clones here, not all; method: immunoSEQ multiplex PCR. The table has about 58,000 clones, about 79% seen once. Sample: peripheral blood. These receptors all stem from a human donor in a cohort sampled during active COVID-19.

Details on this clone: This same CDR3 is encoded by further DNA sequences in the sample. This chain joins TRBV27 and TRBJ2-3; possibly TRBD2 for D (5 bases). Trimming stripped 5 bases from V and 4 bases from J, with 13 bases between. CDR3 length: 14 amino acids. The germline CDR1 and CDR2 sequences are MNHEY and SMNVEV (reference sequence). CDR3 bases: TGTGCCAGCAGTCCCCAAGGAGGACCAGATACGCAGTATTTT. It codes for CASSPQGGPDTQYF.

This chain connects TRBV19 to TRBJ2-1; TRBD2 is a possible D gene (5 bases). V was clipped by 2 bases and J by 10 bases, with 6 bases between them. The germline V gene has CDR1 LNHDA and CDR2 SQIVND (reference sequence). CDR3 length equals 11 residues. CDR3 sequence (DNA): TGTGCCAGTAGTATATGGAGGGAGCAGTTCTTC. It is translated as CASSIWREQFF.

A single count supports this clone. V and J are TRBV5-1 and TRBJ1-1; 9 nucleotides agree with TRBD1. With V trimmed by 2 bases and J by 1 base, 6 bases remained unmatched. Germline values: CDR1 SGHRS, CDR2 YFSETQ. The CDR3 is 16 residues long. The CDR3 sequence: CASSLIQGAGNTEAFF. CDR3 coding DNA: TGCGCCAGCAGCTTAATACAGGGGGCCGGGAACACTGAAGCTTTCTTT.

This clone has more than one count but fewer than ten. The chain recombines TRBV19 with TRBJ2-1; TRBD2 aligns across 9 bases. CDR1 and CDR2 from the germline V gene are LNHDA and SQIVND (reference sequence). The CDR3 loop spans 14 amino acids. J gave up 10 bases and V 3 bases, and 7 bases lay outside the gene matches. CDR3 loop: CASSIAGTSWEQFF. The CDR3 DNA is TGTGCCAGTAGTATCGCCGGGACTAGCTGGGAGCAGTTCTTC.

The rearrangement links TRBV27 to TRBJ2-7; 9 bases agree with TRBD1. V lost 6 bases, J lost 5 bases, and 8 bases stayed unmatched. CDR1 and CDR2 (germline): MNHEY, SMNVEV (reference sequence). The CDR3 extends over 14 amino acids. CDR3 sequence: CASSHRGPLDEQYF. In DNA, the CDR3 is TGTGCCAGCAGCCACAGGGGGCCCCTGGACGAGCAGTACTTC.

The chain couples TRBV5-4 to TRBJ1-4, with 8 positions matching TRBD1. V lost 4 bases, J lost 5 bases, and 7 bases stayed unmatched. Germline V gene lookup returns CDR1 SGHNT and CDR2 YYREEE (reference sequence). The CDR3 covers 15 residues. CDR3 sequence: CASSPNRGINEKLFF. CDR3 DNA sequence: TGTGCCAGCAGCCCAAACAGGGGGATAAATGAAAAACTGTTTTTT.

The CDR3 sequence is CASSYTVLSDTQYF. The CDR3, as DNA: TGTGCCAGCAGTTATACAGTCCTCTCAGATACGCAGTATTTT. The rearrangement uses TRBV6-2 or TRBV6-3 and TRBJ2-3; D ambiguous. V was pared by 3 bases and J by 4 bases, with 11 bases between. Germline CDR1 and CDR2: MNHEY and SVGEGT. This CDR3 has 14 residues.

This chain connects TRBV28 to TRBJ2-5, with D perhaps TRBD2 (6 bases). The CDR3 loop spans 14 amino acids. V lost 4 bases and J lost 6, with 15 bases in between. Germline V gives CDR1 MDHEN, CDR2 SYDVKM. The CDR3 DNA reads TGTGCCAGCAGTTCGGGGACGGCGGGGAAGACCCAGTACTTC. Amino acid sequence: CASSSGTAGKTQYF.

CDR3 nucleotide sequence: TGTGCCAGCAGCAAACTCTCCAGGGGGAGGCAGTTCTTC. It codes for CASSKLSRGRQFF. The chain carries TRBV21-1 and TRBJ2-1; the table calls TRBD1, which could not be checked here. TRBV21-1 is a pseudogene. The CDR3 runs to 13 residues.

The V gene is TRBV7-9, the J gene TRBJ1-2; perhaps TRBD1 as D (6 bases). The CDR3 is made up of 16 amino acids. Trimming removed 5 bases at V and 4 bases at J, with 20 bases between. In germline, CDR1 is SEHNR, CDR2 FQNEAQ (reference sequence). The CDR3 bases are TGTGCCAGCAGCACCCCCGGGACATGGGAACGCTATGGCTACACCTTC. Translating it yields CASSTPGTWERYGYTF.